The 8 T cell receptor beta chains below all came from one sample that was sequenced in a study of siplizumab effects on memory and regulatory T cells. Measured with immunoSEQ multiplex PCR; TCRdb has only the in-frame clones, and not every one. The sample lists 85,000 to 90,000 clones; approximately 90% were seen once. Sample: CD4+ T cells sorted from blood. The receptor source for this set is a human donor in good health.

V is TRBV7-9 and J is TRBJ2-3; unclear D gene. The CDR3 is made up of 13 amino acids. The V gene lost 1 base and the J gene lost 3 bases, with 5 bases spanning the gap. Looked up from germline, CDR1 is SEHNR and CDR2 is FQNEAQ (reference sequence). The CDR3 here is CASSLVQTDTQYF. Written as DNA, the CDR3 is TGTGCCAGCAGCTTAGTTCAGACAGATACGCAGTATTTT.

This clone occurred once. This chain uses TRBV6-5 with TRBJ1-3; D uncertain. CDR3 length equals 16 residues. V was pared by 0 bases and J by 0 bases, with 9 bases between. The germline CDR1 and CDR2 sequences are MNHEY and SVGAGI. The CDR3 reads CASSYSKRGSGNTIYF. CDR3 DNA sequence: TGTGCCAGCAGTTACTCGAAACGGGGCTCTGGAAACACCATATATTTT.

The chain is built from TRBV6-6 and TRBJ2-5, with TRBD1 identical over 9 bases. CDR1 and CDR2 from the germline V gene are MNHNY and SVGAGI (reference sequence). CDR3 length: 15 residues. With 6 bases clipped from V and 4 bases from J, the junction kept 9 bases outside the gene matches. CDR3 protein: CASSRKPGQGETQYF. CDR3 sequence (DNA): TGTGCCAGCAGCCGCAAACCGGGACAGGGAGAGACCCAGTACTTC.

Note on this clone: Other DNA sequences within the sample encode an identical CDR3. The chain uses TRBV5-4 and TRBJ2-6; D unclear. The germline gives CDR1 SGHNT, CDR2 YYREEE (reference sequence). Trimming removed 1 base at V and 1 base at J, with 0 bases between. CDR3 length: 13 amino acids. Written as DNA, the CDR3 is TGTGCCAGCAGCTTGTCTGGGGCCAACGTCCTGACTTTC. Protein sequence: CASSLSGANVLTF.

The chain links TRBV28 to TRBJ1-5; D might be TRBD1 (5 bases). The CDR3 extends over 13 amino acids. V was shortened by 6 bases and J by 4 bases, with 10 bases between the two germline ends. Germline loops: CDR1 MDHEN, CDR2 SYDVKM. The CDR3 is CASRGPLNQPQHF. DNA for the CDR3: TGTGCCAGCAGGGGACCGCTGAATCAGCCCCAGCATTTT.

The rearrangement joins TRBV7-6 to TRBJ2-3, with D unresolved. CDR3 length: 14 amino acids. CDR1 is SGHVS and CDR2 is FNYEAQ in the germline V gene. Trimming removed 4 bases from V and 0 bases from J, with 8 bases in between. CDR3 DNA: TGTGCCAGCAGCTCACAAGGGAGCACAGATACGCAGTATTTT. As protein: CASSSQGSTDTQYF. Looking up the rest from reference TRBV7-6 and TRBJ2-3 gives the full variable domain: GAGVSQSPRYKVTKRGQDVALRCDPISGHVSLYWYRQALGQGPEFLTYFNYEAQQDKSGLPNDRFSAERPEGSISTLTIQRTEQRDSAMYRCASSSQGSTDTQYFGPGTRLTVL.

The rearrangement links TRBV10-1 to TRBJ1-5; TRBD1 agrees at 7 bases. J lost 1 base, V lost 10 bases, and 7 bases had no gene match. The CDR3 has 14 residues. From germline, CDR1 is WNHNN and CDR2 SYGVQD (reference sequence). CDR3 sequence (DNA): TGCGCCAATATAGGACAGGTCAGCAATCAGCCCCAGCATTTT. It translates to CANIGQVSNQPQHF.

The chain carries TRBV2 and TRBJ1-4; 8 positions agree with TRBD1. The CDR3 loop spans 15 amino acids. After removal of 7 bases from V and 7 bases from J, the junction contained 11 bases not matched to a gene. The germline gives CDR1 SNHLY, CDR2 FYNNEI. The CDR3 nucleotides are TGTGCCAGCACCAGTCGCGGACAGGGAGGTGAAAAACTGTTTTTT. Amino acid sequence: CASTSRGQGGEKLFF.